The TCR beta chain under discussion was sequenced for a study of blood T cell repertoires in COVID-19 (TCRdb year 2020). Looking at the study overall: Samples from collaborators originated in the United States, Italy and Spain and spanned both the acute and convalescent phases of COVID-19. Samples came from the ongoing ImmuneRACE study (first 160 participants) plus 1,254 subjects from 6 global collaborators. The material from the prospective study consisted of cDNA or gDNA derived from T cells, B-cell-depleted T cells, or PBMCs. A freely available public database, intended as a resource for researchers studying the immune response to SARS-CoV-2, is where the repertoires were released. Deeply sampled blood TCRbeta repertoires from subjects exposed to, actively infected with, or recovered from COVID-19 were included in the dataset. Sample metadata almost always included a de-identified subject ID, COVID-19 status, age in years and sex. HLA class I and class II types, where available, came from metadata supplied by the sample provider rather than from assay-based typing. The research as a whole found: The quantity of clinical and demographic metadata differed by source and by participant and was supplied without curation.

The immunoSEQ Assay, a bias-controlled multiplex PCR, was used to amplify TCRbeta CDR3 regions from genomic DNA. Per the authors' processing: Within the assay, amplification of reference gene primers was used to estimate how many nucleated cells each sample contained. Sequence reads were collapsed and filtered to measure the absolute abundance of every unique TCRbeta CDR3 rearrangement. For each sample, productive Simpson clonality was calculated by taking the square root of Simpson's diversity index across productive rearrangements. Entries here come from immuneACCESS through TCRdb and include only in-frame sequences with V and J called. Some clones fail to appear in such tables; in the studies checked, an unresolved V gene covers under half of the shortfall, and the cause of the remainder is unknown. Clone size and the V and J calls come from that table; the DNA yielded D and trimming. This sample comprises about 24,000 clones, 80% to 85% of them detected only once. The ten largest clones represent about 7% of the sample.

Each collaborating institution followed its own protocols to collect whole blood in K2EDTA tubes. For TCRbeta analysis, collaborator samples were shipped as frozen whole blood, as isolated PBMCs, or as DNA extracted from either sample type. On this clone: Its target antigen remains unknown. Base qualities are not provided; no much larger clone lies one nucleotide away.

V and J lose 3 bases and 5 bases, and a span of 17 bases separates them. The CDR1 and CDR2 encoded by the germline V gene are MGHDK and SYGVNS. The CDR3 numbers 15 residues from cysteine through phenylalanine. Left in the record is the CDR3 DNA by itself, 45 bases read in frame from the first base. The sample consisted of peripheral blood. The receptor was derived from a man between 65 and 85 years old with acute or convalescent COVID-19. The chain employs TRBV25-1 and TRBJ2-7, with TRBD1 perhaps the D gene, on 6 matching bases. The DNA sequence follows: TGTGCCAGCAGTGAGCCCACAGGGAAACGAGACGAGCAGTACTTC. This sequence encodes CASSEPTGKRDEQYF.